This section outlines one T cell receptor (beta chain) sequence together with its context. Its antigen is still unknown. The germline gives CDR1 MDHEN, CDR2 SYDVKM. The V end lost 2 bases, the J end lost 2 bases, and 19 bases lay between the germline ends. The CDR3 extends over 17 amino acids. The entry originates in a study of T-cell reconstitution after alpha-beta-depleted transplantation in children. The study's findings and limits: By one year post-transplant, T-cell counts and diversity largely arose from T cells that were newly produced. There were some patients whose high TCRbeta diversity at day 60 came from surviving recipient T cells and thymic progenitors. In patients about two months after transplant, alpha-beta T cells reportedly arose from several hundred expanded graft clones.

Preparation of the TCRbeta library involved a method that used unique molecular identifiers. MiXCR, applied by TCRdb to the PCR reads, yields one record per CDR3 protein. The data hold just over 950,000 distinct CDR3 sequences, with around 30% observed a single time. The receptor was isolated from a boy under two years old who had a stem cell transplant for SCID, so the T cells may come from the graft donor. This chain joins TRBV28 and TRBJ2-7; D unclear. Source: PBMCs, mostly from graft donor cells, taken 360 days after TCRalphabeta/CD19-depleted stem cell transplant. The CDR3 protein is CASSLNSGFQVTYEQYF. CDR3 nucleotide sequence: TGTGCCAGCAGTTTAAATTCCGGGTTCCAAGTTACCTACGAGCAGTACTTC.